This TCR beta chain was profiled in a study of blood T cell repertoires in COVID-19. Study-level information: From the United States, Italy and Spain came samples of acute and convalescent COVID-19. The cDNA or gDNA used as material had been derived from T cells, B-cell-depleted T cells, or PBMCs.

V was cut by 8 bases and J by 5 bases, with 15 bases left in between. The germline V gene has CDR1 LNHDA and CDR2 SQIVND (reference sequence). The length of the CDR3 is 14 residues. Original processing methods: Researchers report that nucleated cell counts were estimated from reference gene primer amplification. Assay used: immunoSEQ multiplex PCR; TCRdb lists only in-frame clones, some missing. V and J calls and clone size are copied from that table; D and trimming were computed from the DNA. The sample contains about 270,000 clones, approximately 86% of which appear only once. This clone was counted between two and nine times.

The sequencing input was peripheral blood. The V gene is TRBV19, the J gene TRBJ2-2, with D perhaps TRBD1 (5 bases). The TCR originated in a middle-aged man with active or convalescent COVID-19. The CDR3 sequence: CASDPGSVTGELFF. DNA for the CDR3: TGTGCCAGTGATCCAGGGTCCGTAACCGGGGAGCTGTTTTTT.